Here is one T cell receptor (beta chain) with its context. Its cognate antigen has yet to be identified. The sample holds no much larger clone one base away, and base qualities are not on file. All of the isolated RNA was reverse transcribed with the High Capacity cDNA Reverse Transcription Kit, so expressed TCRB transcripts were sequenced. Deep immunoSEQ sequencing was performed on naive, central memory and regulatory T cell samples, with an average of approximately 4 million total reads per sample. Sorted cells were lysed in RLT buffer and RNA was extracted with DNase-treated RNeasy Micro or Mini kits, depending on cell number. Each cell subset was processed separately to prevent cross-contamination, with patient and healthy donor samples processed together. The immunoSEQ multiplex PCR was used to amplify TCRB sequences from cDNA, yielding 87-bp fragments that span the CDR3 region. The amplicons were sequenced using the Illumina HiSeq platform. The published analysis was carried out like this. Synthetic template baselines were used to correct PCR bias computationally, reads within Hamming distance 2 were collapsed together, and singletons that could not be merged were discarded. Reads were aligned to IMGT to assign V, D and J genes, CDR3 length, and insertions or deletions at six rearrangement sites. Within each subset, clonotype counts were normalized to sorted cell number, and only after that were true diversity and Gini coefficients computed with the tcR R package. The overlap coefficient, calculated on TCRB nucleotide sequences, was used to measure repertoire sharing. Out-of-frame TCRB sequences from naive cells were analyzed as a proxy for the pre-selection repertoire. This immuneACCESS table, as held by TCRdb, lists in-frame sequences with V and J called but not all clones. Of the missing ones, under half trace to an unresolved V gene in checked studies; the others have no known cause. That table furnishes V, J and clone size, whereas the DNA furnished D and trimming. Present in this sample are hundreds of thousands of clones, roughly a sixth of which were seen just once. More than 0.08% of the sample lies in the top ten.

From each donor, a single peripheral blood sample of about 116 mL on average was drawn into heparinised tubes. A BD FACSAria II and a panel including CD45RO, CCR7, CD25, CD127, CD95 and CD27 were used to sort naive, central memory, regulatory and stem cell-like memory CD4+ T cells. All sorted populations exceeded 98% purity. PBMCs were isolated right away by Lymphoprep density gradient centrifugation and were stained directly, without culture. So that batch effects would be minimized, each experiment stained and sorted samples in pairs, pairing one healthy donor with one patient. This sample is part of a study of beta chain features in type 1 diabetes (dated by TCRdb to 2016 to 2019). Regarding the research as a whole: Patients and healthy donors did not differ in mean age, gender distribution, total cell number or subset yield. A total of some 100,000,000 sorted cells were examined across all samples, and a strong correlation was observed between cell number per subset and RNA yield. Regulatory and stem cell-like memory subsets were isolated from only 8 patients and roughly 8 healthy donors, whereas naive and central memory subsets came from all 30 or so donors. In the study, recently diagnosed type 1 diabetes patients and matched healthy donors were compared on the TCRB repertoires of their sorted circulating CD4+ T cell subsets. Study-wide conclusions, independent of this receptor: In all four CD4+ subsets, TCRB CDR3 length was moderately but significantly shorter in type 1 diabetes patients. Naive, central memory and regulatory TCRB repertoires appeared to be more alike among patients than among healthy donors. Because cDNA rather than genomic DNA was sequenced, highly expressing activated cells could have been over-represented, although no difference in activation and CD3 levels was found between groups. Because small numbers of individuals were included in the HLA sub-analyses, any influence of HLA type on TCRB rearrangement was left unresolved. Patients with type 1 diabetes made fewer insertions and deleted more nucleotides at VDJ recombination sites, implying thymic rearrangement abnormalities. Shorter templates might be favored by PCR, yet because patient and control samples were amplified and corrected together, any such skew would affect both groups equally.

CDR1 is given as SEHNR and CDR2 as FQNEAQ, both from the germline V gene (reference sequence). From V the trimming removes 0 bases and from J it removes 0 bases, while the gene matches leave 2 bases of the junction unaccounted for. The CDR3, from cysteine to phenylalanine, totals 16 residues. Only the CDR3 portion is preserved as DNA: 48 bases, with reading frame beginning at the first base. Sequencing was carried out using naive CD4+ T cells from blood. The meaning of the sample's cell subset or site label: true naive CD4+ T cells. The receptor was isolated from a man younger than 35 in good health. Recombination connected TRBV7-9 to TRBJ1-3; TRBD1 aligns with 7 central bases. The CDR3 loop reads CASSLARTGSGNTIYF. Here is the DNA: TGTGCCAGCAGCTTAGCGAGGACAGGCTCTGGAAACACCATATATTTT.